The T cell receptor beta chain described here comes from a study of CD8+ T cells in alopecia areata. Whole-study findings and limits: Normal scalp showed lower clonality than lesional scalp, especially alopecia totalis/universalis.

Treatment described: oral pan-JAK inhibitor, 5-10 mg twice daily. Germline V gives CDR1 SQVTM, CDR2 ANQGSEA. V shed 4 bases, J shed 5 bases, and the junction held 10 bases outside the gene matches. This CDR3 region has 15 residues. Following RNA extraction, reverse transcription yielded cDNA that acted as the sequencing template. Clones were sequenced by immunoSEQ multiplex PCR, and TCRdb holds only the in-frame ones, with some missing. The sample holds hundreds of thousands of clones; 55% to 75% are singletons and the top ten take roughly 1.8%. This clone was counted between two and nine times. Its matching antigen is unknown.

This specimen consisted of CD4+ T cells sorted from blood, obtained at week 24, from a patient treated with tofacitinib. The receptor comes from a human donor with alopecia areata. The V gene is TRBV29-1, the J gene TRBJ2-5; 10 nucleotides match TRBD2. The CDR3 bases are TGCAGCGTTGGAGGTAGCGGGGGGACCGGGGAGACCCAGTACTTC. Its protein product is CSVGGSGGTGETQYF.